The following is a T cell receptor beta chain sequence with its context. CDR1 and CDR2 from the germline V gene are MNHEY and SVGAGI. The CDR3 runs to 16 residues. PCR was performed a second time for about 7 to 11 cycles using a sample-barcoded 5' primer and a J-beta primer mix. TCRdb called the 5' RACE reads again in MiXCR, with one record for every CDR3 protein. The sample consists of over 1.5 million distinct CDR3 sequences, roughly 50% of them appearing once. These data come from a study of blood T cells in healthy people across ages. For the study at large: The capture of about one barcoded beta molecule per two T cells was achieved by template switching.

The donors, aged 6 to 90, were healthy Caucasians from Russia. Specimen: blood. This chain connects TRBV6-5 to TRBJ2-7; 12 nucleotides match TRBD2. Gene TRBJ2-5 matches the end of the DNA better, so the J call may be wrong. The TCR sequence derives from a woman in her 40s in good health. In DNA, the CDR3 is TGTGCCAGCAGTTATACCACCGGGACTAGCGGGGAGACCCAGTACTTC. Translating it yields CASSYTTGTSGETQYF.